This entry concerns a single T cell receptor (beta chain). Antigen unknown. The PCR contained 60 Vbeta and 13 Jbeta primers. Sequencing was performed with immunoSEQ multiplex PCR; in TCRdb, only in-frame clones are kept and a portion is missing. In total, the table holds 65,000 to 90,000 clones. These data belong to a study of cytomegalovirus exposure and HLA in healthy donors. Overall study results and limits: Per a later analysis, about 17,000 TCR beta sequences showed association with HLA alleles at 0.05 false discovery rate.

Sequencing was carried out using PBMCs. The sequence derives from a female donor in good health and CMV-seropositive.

Written as DNA, the CDR3 is TGTGCCAGCAGCTTAAACAGGGGGCAGGATCAGCCCCAGCATTTT. It is translated as CASSLNRGQDQPQHF. V usage is TRBV7-2 and J usage is TRBJ1-5, with 9 bases identical to TRBD1. CDR3 size: 15 residues. The junction had 4 bases not matched to a gene; V was cut back by 2 bases and J by 5 bases. Per the germline V gene, CDR1 is SGHTA and CDR2 is FQGNSA.